A selection of T cell receptor beta chains follows, all from one sample in a study of beta chain features in type 1 diabetes. The protocol was immunoSEQ multiplex PCR, while the TCRdb copy is restricted to in-frame clones and leaves out a portion. The sample holds almost 250,000 clones, over 12% seen once. Sequencing used naive CD4+ T cells from blood. The receptors were sampled from a woman in her 40s in good health. CDR3s include the opening cysteine and the closing phenylalanine or tryptophan. The order of the fields is CDR3 protein, CDR3 DNA, D gene, J gene, V gene, clone size. A D gene is named only where the DNA matches it firmly. Clone size is given for some rows only: seen once, a few or many times, or a class if the clone is expanded.

cdr3_aa: CSVRLIRDRARELFF
cdr3_nt: TGCAGCGTCCGATTGATCCGGGACAGGGCACGGGAGCTGTTTTTT
d_call: TRBD1
j_call: TRBJ2-2
v_call: TRBV29-1
clone_size: few

cdr3_aa: CASGRDRASYEQYF
cdr3_nt: TGTGCCAGCGGCCGGGACAGGGCCTCCTACGAGCAGTACTTC
d_call: TRBD1
j_call: TRBJ2-7
v_call: TRBV4-2
clone_size: NA

cdr3_aa: CASSKRLAGGETQYF
cdr3_nt: TGTGCCAGCAGTAAACGACTAGCGGGGGGGGAGACCCAGTACTTC
d_call: TRBD2
j_call: TRBJ2-5
v_call: TRBV27
clone_size: few

cdr3_aa: CASSPPTGRTEAFF
cdr3_nt: TGTGCCAGCTCACCGCCGACAGGGCGGACTGAAGCTTTCTTT
d_call: TRBD1
j_call: TRBJ1-1
v_call: TRBV18
clone_size: once

cdr3_aa: CASSFRGQGHWREKLFF
cdr3_nt: TGTGCCAGCAGTTTCCGGGGACAGGGTCATTGGCGGGAAAAACTGTTTTTT
d_call: TRBD1
j_call: TRBJ1-4
v_call: TRBV27
clone_size: few

cdr3_aa: CASGTGGTDTQYF
cdr3_nt: TGTGCCAGCGGGACAGGGGGCACAGATACGCAGTATTTT
d_call: TRBD1
j_call: TRBJ2-3
v_call: TRBV7-2
clone_size: few

cdr3_aa: CSMSENDRDYGYTF
cdr3_nt: TGCAGCATGAGTGAAAACGACAGGGACTATGGCTACACCTTC
d_call: TRBD1
j_call: TRBJ1-2
v_call: TRBV29-1
clone_size: NA

cdr3_aa: CASSSKNSYEQYF
cdr3_nt: TGTGCCAGCAGCTCCAAAAACTCCTACGAGCAGTACTTC
d_call: NA
j_call: TRBJ2-7
v_call: TRBV7-9
clone_size: few

cdr3_aa: CASRLGSAQPQHF
cdr3_nt: TGTGCCAGCAGACTAGGGTCCGCTCAGCCCCAGCATTTT
d_call: NA
j_call: TRBJ1-5
v_call: TRBV2
clone_size: NA

cdr3_aa: CASIPTNGAETQYF
cdr3_nt: TGTGCCAGCATTCCCACGAATGGGGCGGAGACCCAGTACTTC
d_call: NA
j_call: TRBJ2-5
v_call: TRBV2
clone_size: NA

cdr3_aa: CASSLWLAGDSEQFF
cdr3_nt: TGTGCCAGCAGCTTATGGCTAGCGGGGGATAGTGAGCAGTTCTTC
d_call: TRBD2
j_call: TRBJ2-1
v_call: TRBV7-2
clone_size: NA

cdr3_aa: CAIRGVLNEQFF
cdr3_nt: TGTGCCATCCGGGGGGTCCTCAATGAGCAGTTCTTC
d_call: TRBD2
j_call: TRBJ2-1
v_call: TRBV10-3
clone_size: NA

cdr3_aa: CASILRIDNSPLHF
cdr3_nt: TGTGCCAGCATCCTGCGGATCGATAATTCACCCCTCCACTTT
d_call: NA
j_call: TRBJ1-6
v_call: TRBV2
clone_size: NA

cdr3_aa: CASSTKQGDEQFF
cdr3_nt: TGTGCCAGCAGTACTAAACAGGGGGATGAGCAGTTCTTC
d_call: TRBD1
j_call: TRBJ2-1
v_call: TRBV6-4
clone_size: few

cdr3_aa: CASGERNTEAFF
cdr3_nt: TGTGCCAGTGGGGAGAGAAACACTGAAGCTTTCTTT
d_call: NA
j_call: TRBJ1-1
v_call: TRBV19
clone_size: many

cdr3_aa: CASSPPGLNQETQYF
cdr3_nt: TGTGCCAGCTCACCACCGGGACTAAACCAAGAGACCCAGTACTTC
d_call: TRBD2
j_call: TRBJ2-5
v_call: TRBV18
clone_size: NA

cdr3_aa: CASSFGGVNTGELFF
cdr3_nt: TGTGCCAGCAGCTTTGGGGGGGTGAACACCGGGGAGCTGTTTTTT
d_call: TRBD2
j_call: TRBJ2-2
v_call: TRBV7-2
clone_size: few

cdr3_aa: CASSRDRAPGYTF
cdr3_nt: TGTGCCAGCAGTCGGGACAGGGCCCCTGGCTACACCTTC
d_call: TRBD1
j_call: TRBJ1-2
v_call: TRBV2
clone_size: few

cdr3_aa: CASSQVRTSATDTQYF
cdr3_nt: TGTGCCAGCAGCCAAGTCCGGACTAGCGCCACAGATACGCAGTATTTT
d_call: TRBD2
j_call: TRBJ2-3
v_call: TRBV14
clone_size: NA

cdr3_aa: CASSLQAVGFNEQFF
cdr3_nt: TGTGCTAGCAGCTTACAGGCAGTAGGCTTCAATGAGCAGTTCTTC
d_call: NA
j_call: TRBJ2-1
v_call: TRBV7-7
clone_size: NA

cdr3_aa: CAISELGLAGGKTQYF
cdr3_nt: TGTGCCATCAGTGAGCTGGGACTAGCGGGGGGGAAGACCCAGTACTTC
d_call: TRBD2
j_call: TRBJ2-5
v_call: TRBV10-3
clone_size: few

cdr3_aa: CASRAGQVDGYTF
cdr3_nt: TGCGCCAGCAGAGCGGGACAGGTGGATGGCTACACCTTC
d_call: TRBD1
j_call: TRBJ1-2
v_call: TRBV5-1
clone_size: few

cdr3_aa: CASRPRTGTTNYGYTF
cdr3_nt: TGTGCCAGCAGGCCGAGGACAGGGACTACTAACTATGGCTACACCTTC
d_call: TRBD1
j_call: TRBJ1-2
v_call: TRBV6-6
clone_size: NA

cdr3_aa: CASSQARGGPGELFF
cdr3_nt: TGCGCCAGCAGCCAAGCAAGGGGAGGGCCCGGGGAGCTGTTTTTT
d_call: TRBD2
j_call: TRBJ2-2
v_call: TRBV4-3
clone_size: few

cdr3_aa: CASSIGEGYEQYF
cdr3_nt: TGTGCCAGTAGTATAGGGGAGGGCTACGAGCAGTACTTC
d_call: TRBD2
j_call: TRBJ2-7
v_call: TRBV19
clone_size: NA

cdr3_aa: CASSGGITYEQYF
cdr3_nt: TGTGCCAGCAGCGGCGGGATTACCTACGAGCAGTACTTC
d_call: NA
j_call: TRBJ2-7
v_call: TRBV9
clone_size: NA

cdr3_aa: CSVVGHTMWAFF
cdr3_nt: TGCAGCGTTGTGGGACATACAATGTGGGCTTTCTTT
d_call: NA
j_call: TRBJ1-1
v_call: TRBV29-1
clone_size: NA

cdr3_aa: CSFFPGQGKTDTQYF
cdr3_nt: TGCAGCTTTTTCCCGGGACAGGGAAAGACAGATACGCAGTATTTT
d_call: TRBD1
j_call: TRBJ2-3
v_call: TRBV29-1
clone_size: NA